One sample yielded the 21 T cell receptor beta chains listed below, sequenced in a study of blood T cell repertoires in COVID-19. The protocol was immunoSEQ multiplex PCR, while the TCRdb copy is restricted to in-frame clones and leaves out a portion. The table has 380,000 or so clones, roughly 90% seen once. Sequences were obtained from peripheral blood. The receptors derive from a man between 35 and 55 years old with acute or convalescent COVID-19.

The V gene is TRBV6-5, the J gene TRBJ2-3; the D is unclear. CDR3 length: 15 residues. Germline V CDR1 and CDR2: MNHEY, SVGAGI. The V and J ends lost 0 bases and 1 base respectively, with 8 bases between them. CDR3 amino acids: CASSYSSKGTDTQYF. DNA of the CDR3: TGTGCCAGCAGTTACTCGAGTAAAGGCACAGATACGCAGTATTTT.

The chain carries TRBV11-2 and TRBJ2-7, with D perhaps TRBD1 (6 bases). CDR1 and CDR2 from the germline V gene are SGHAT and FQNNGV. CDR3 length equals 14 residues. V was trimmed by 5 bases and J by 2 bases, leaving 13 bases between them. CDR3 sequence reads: CASSAKQGPYEQYF. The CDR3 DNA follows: TGTGCCAGCAGCGCAAAACAGGGTCCCTACGAGCAGTACTTC.

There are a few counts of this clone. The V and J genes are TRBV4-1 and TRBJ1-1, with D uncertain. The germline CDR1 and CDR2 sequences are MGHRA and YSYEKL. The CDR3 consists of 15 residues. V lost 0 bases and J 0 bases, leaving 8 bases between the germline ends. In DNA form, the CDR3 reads TGCGCCAGCAGCCAAGATTTTAGAGTGAACACTGAAGCTTTCTTT. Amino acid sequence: CASSQDFRVNTEAFF.

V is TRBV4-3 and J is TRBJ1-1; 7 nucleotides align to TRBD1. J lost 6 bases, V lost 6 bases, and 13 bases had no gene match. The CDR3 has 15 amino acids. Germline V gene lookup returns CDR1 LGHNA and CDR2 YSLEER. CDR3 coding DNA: TGCGCCAGCAGGCCGGGCAGGGGGAGCTGGGCTGAAGCTTTCTTT. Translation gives CASRPGRGSWAEAFF.

The CDR3, as DNA: TGCAGCCTGTCCGGGGGGTTGGGGACTGAAGCTTTCTTT. Its protein product is CSLSGGLGTEAFF. V gene TRBV29-1 combines with J gene TRBJ1-1, with D maybe TRBD1 (5 bases). CDR1 is SQVTM and CDR2 is ANQGSEA in the germline V gene. With 8 bases removed from V and 5 bases from J, the gap between germline ends came to 18 bases. The CDR3 has 13 residues.

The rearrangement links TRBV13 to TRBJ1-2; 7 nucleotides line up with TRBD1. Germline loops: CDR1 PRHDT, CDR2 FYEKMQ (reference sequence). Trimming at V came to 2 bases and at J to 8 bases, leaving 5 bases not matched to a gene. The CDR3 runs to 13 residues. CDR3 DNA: TGTGCCAGCAGCTTAAAGGGCAGGGGGGGCTACACCTTC. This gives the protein CASSLKGRGGYTF.

The CDR3 region has the DNA TGTGCCAGCAGTCCCTCAGGGGTGCGGGGCTACACCTTC. Translating gives CASSPSGVRGYTF. V usage is TRBV6-5 and J usage is TRBJ1-2, with D maybe TRBD1 (6 bases). CDR3 length: 13 residues. Between the trimmed V and J ends, which lost 5 bases and 8 bases, there was a span of 15 bases. Germline-derived CDR1 and CDR2 are MNHEY and SVGAGI.

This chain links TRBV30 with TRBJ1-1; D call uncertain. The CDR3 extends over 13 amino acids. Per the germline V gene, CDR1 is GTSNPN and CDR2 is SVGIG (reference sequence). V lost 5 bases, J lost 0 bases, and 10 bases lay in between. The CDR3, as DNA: TGTGCCTGGGGGAAGTCGGTGAACACTGAAGCTTTCTTT. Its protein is CAWGKSVNTEAFF.

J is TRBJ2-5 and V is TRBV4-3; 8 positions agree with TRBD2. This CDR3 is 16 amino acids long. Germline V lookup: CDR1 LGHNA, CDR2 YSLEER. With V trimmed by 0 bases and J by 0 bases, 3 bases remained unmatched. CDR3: CASSQDIGGDQETQYF. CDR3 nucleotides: TGCGCCAGCAGCCAAGATATCGGGGGGGACCAAGAGACCCAGTACTTC.

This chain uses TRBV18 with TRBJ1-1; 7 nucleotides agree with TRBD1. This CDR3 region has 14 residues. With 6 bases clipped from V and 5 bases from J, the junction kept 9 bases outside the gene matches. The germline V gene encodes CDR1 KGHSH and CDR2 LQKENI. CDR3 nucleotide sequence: TGTGCCAGCTCTCCCGCAGGGGGTAGTACTGAAGCTTTCTTT. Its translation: CASSPAGGSTEAFF. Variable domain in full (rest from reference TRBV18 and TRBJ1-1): NAGVMQNPRHLVRRRGQEARLRCSPMKGHSHVYWYRQLPEEGLKFMVYLQKENIIDESGMPKERFSAEFPKEGPSILRIQQVVRGDSAAYFCASSPAGGSTEAFFGQGTRLTVV.

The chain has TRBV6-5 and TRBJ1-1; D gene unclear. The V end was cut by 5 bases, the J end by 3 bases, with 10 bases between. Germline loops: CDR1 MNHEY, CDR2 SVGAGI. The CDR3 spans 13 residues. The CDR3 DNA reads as TGTGCCAGCAGTCTACAGACCGACACTGAAGCTTTCTTT. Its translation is CASSLQTDTEAFF.

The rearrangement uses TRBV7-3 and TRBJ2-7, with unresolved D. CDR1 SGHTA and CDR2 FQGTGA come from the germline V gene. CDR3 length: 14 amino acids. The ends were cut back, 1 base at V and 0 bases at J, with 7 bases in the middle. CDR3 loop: CASSLNSGSYEQYF. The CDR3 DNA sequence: TGTGCCAGCAGCTTAAATAGTGGCTCCTACGAGCAGTACTTC.

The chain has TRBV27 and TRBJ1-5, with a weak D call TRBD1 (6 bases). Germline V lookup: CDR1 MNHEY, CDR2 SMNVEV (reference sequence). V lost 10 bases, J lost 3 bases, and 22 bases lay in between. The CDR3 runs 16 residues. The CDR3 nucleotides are TGTGCCACCTCACCGTTGGTACAGGGTATCAATCAGCCCCAGCATTTT. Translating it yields CATSPLVQGINQPQHF.

CDR3 sequence: CASSLFWQGAGEKLFF. DNA of the CDR3: TGTGCCAGCAGTTTATTTTGGCAGGGGGCTGGTGAAAAACTGTTTTTT. V gene TRBV27 combines with J gene TRBJ1-4; 8 bases are a match to TRBD1. Germline lookup yields CDR1 MNHEY and CDR2 SMNVEV (reference sequence). The CDR3 sequence is 16 residues long. Trimming cost V 1 base and J 7 bases; bases outside gene matches: 8.

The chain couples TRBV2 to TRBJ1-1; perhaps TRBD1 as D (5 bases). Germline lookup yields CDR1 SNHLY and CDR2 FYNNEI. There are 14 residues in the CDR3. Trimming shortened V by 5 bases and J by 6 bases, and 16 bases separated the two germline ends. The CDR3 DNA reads TGTGCCAGCAGTTTCAGGGTTGGGTTACCTGAAGCTTTCTTT. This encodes CASSFRVGLPEAFF.

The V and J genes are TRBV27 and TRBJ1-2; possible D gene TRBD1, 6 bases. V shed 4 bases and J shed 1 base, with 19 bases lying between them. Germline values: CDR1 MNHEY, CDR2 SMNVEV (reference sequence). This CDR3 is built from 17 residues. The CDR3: CASSYLYRGQFNYGYTF. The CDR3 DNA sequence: TGTGCCAGCAGTTACCTCTACCGGGGACAATTTAACTATGGCTACACCTTC.

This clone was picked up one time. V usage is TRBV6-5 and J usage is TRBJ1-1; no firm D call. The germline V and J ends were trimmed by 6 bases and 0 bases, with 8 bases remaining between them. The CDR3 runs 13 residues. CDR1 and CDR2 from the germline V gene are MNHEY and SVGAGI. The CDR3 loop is CASSVRVNTEAFF. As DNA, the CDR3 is TGTGCCAGCAGCGTCCGAGTGAACACTGAAGCTTTCTTT.

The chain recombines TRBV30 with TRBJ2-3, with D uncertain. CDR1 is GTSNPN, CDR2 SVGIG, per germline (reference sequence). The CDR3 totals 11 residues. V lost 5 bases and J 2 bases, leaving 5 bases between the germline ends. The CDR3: CAWANTDTQYF. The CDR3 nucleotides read TGTGCCTGGGCAAACACAGATACGCAGTATTTT.

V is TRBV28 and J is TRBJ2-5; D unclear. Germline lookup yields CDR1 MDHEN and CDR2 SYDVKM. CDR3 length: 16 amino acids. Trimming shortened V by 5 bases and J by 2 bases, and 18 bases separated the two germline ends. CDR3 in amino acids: CASSLFPRGSQETQYF. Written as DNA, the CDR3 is TGTGCCAGCAGTCTTTTCCCCAGAGGTTCACAAGAGACCCAGTACTTC.

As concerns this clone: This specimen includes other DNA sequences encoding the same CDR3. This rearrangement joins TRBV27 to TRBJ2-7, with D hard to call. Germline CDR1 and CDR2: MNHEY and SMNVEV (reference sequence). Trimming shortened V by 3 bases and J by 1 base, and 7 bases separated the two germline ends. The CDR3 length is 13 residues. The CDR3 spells CASSFGGSYEQYF. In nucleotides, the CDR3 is TGTGCCAGCAGTTTCGGCGGATCCTACGAGCAGTACTTC.

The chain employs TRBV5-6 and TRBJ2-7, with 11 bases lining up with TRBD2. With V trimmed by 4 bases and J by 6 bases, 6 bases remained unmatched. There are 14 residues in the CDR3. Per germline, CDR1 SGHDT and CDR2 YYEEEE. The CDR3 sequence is CASSPGLAVPEQYF. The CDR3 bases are TGTGCCAGCAGCCCGGGACTAGCGGTTCCCGAGCAGTACTTC.